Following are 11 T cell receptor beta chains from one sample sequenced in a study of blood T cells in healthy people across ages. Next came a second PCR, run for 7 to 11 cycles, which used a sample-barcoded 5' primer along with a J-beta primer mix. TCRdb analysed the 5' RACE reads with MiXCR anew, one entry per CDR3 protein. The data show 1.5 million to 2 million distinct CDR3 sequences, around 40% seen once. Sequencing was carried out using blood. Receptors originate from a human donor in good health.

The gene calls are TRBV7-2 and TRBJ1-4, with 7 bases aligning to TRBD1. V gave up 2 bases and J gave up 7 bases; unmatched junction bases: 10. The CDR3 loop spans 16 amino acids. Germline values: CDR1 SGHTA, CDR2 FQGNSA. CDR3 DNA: TGTGCCAGCAGCTTAAGGTCGACAGGGCCGGGTGAAAAACTGTTTTTT. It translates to CASSLRSTGPGEKLFF. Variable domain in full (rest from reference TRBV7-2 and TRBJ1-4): GAGVSQSPSNKVTEKGKDVELRCDPISGHTALYWYRQSLGQGLEFLIYFQGNSAPDKSGLPSDRFSAERTGGSVSTLTIQRTQQEDSAVYLCASSLRSTGPGEKLFFGSGTQLSVL.

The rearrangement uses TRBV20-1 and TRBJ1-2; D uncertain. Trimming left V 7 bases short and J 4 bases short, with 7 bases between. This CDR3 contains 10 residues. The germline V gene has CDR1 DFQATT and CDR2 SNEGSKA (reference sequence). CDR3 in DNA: TGCAGTGTGTGGGGCTATGGCTACACCTTC. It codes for CSVWGYGYTF.

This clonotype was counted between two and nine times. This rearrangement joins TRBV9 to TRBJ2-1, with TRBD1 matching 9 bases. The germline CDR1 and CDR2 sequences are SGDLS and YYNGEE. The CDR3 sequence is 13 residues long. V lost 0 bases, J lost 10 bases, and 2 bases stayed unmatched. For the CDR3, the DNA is TGTGCCAGCAGCGTAGGGACAGGGGTCGAGCAGTTCTTC. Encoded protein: CASSVGTGVEQFF.

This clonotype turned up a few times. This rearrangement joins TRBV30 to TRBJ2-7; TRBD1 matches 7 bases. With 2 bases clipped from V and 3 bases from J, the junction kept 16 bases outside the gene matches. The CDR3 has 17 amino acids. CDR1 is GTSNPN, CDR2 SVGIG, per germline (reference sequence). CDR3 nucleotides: TGTGCCTGGAGTCTCCGCTTCGGCAGGGGGTCAAGCTACGAGCAGTACTTC. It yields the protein CAWSLRFGRGSSYEQYF.

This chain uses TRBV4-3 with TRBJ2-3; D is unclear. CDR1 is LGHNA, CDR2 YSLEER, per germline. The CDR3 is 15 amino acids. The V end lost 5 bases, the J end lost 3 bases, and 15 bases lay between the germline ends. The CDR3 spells CASSSRFLGTDTQYF. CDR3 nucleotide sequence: TGCGCCAGCAGCTCCAGATTCTTGGGGACAGATACGCAGTATTTT.

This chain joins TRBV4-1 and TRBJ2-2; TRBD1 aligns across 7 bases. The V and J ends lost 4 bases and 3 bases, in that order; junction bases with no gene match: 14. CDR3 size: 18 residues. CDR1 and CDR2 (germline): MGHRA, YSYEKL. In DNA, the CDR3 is TGCGCCAGCAGCCCCTCCGGGACAGCGCGAGGGGACACCGGGGAGCTGTTTTTT. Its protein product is CASSPSGTARGDTGELFF.

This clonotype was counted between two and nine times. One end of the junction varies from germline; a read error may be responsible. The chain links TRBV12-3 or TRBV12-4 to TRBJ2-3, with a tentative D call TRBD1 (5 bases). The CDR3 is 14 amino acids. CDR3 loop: CASSSTYGADAQYF. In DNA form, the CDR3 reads TGTGCCAGCAGTTCGACATATGGGGCAGATGCGCAGTATTTT.

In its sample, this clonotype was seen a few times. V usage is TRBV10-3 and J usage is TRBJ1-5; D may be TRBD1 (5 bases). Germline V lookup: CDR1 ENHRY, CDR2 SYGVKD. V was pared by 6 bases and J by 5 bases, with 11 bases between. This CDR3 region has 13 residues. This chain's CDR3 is CAIRSGVDQPQHF. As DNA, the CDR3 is TGTGCCATCAGATCGGGGGTGGATCAGCCCCAGCATTTT.

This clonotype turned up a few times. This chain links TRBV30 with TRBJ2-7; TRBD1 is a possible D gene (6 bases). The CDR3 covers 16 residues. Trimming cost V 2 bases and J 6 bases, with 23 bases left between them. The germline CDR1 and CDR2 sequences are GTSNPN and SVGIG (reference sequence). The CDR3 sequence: CAWSRISGRIGGEQYF. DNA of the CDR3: TGTGCCTGGAGTCGTATCTCCGGGCGGATAGGGGGCGAGCAGTACTTC. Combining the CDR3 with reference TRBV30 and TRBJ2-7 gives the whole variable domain SQTIHQWPATLVQPVGSPLSLECTVEGTSNPNLYWYRQAAGRGLQLLFYSVGIGQISSEVPQNLSASRPQDRQFILSSKKLLLSDSGFYLCAWSRISGRIGGEQYFGPGTRLTVT.

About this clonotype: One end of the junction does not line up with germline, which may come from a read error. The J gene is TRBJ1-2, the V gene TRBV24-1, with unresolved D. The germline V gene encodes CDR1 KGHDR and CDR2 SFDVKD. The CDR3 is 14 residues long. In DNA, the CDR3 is TGTGCCACCAGTGATTTTGGCAGAAACTGTGGCTACACCTTC. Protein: CATSDFGRNCGYTF.

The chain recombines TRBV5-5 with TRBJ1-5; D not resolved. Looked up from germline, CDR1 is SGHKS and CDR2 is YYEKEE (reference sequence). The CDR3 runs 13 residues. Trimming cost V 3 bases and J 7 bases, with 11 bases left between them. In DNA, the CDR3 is TGTGCCAGCAGCTCCGACGCCCGGCAGCCCCAGCATTTT. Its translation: CASSSDARQPQHF.